This T cell receptor beta chain was sequenced in a study of Ad26.COV2.S vaccination and SARS-CoV-2 variants. Clones were read by immunoSEQ multiplex PCR, and TCRdb kept only the in-frame ones, dropping some. The table records about 680,000 clones, around 90% of them present only once. The treatment here: some 20 received Ad26.COV2.S at low or high dose, single or two shots; roughly five received placebo; per-sample allocation not given. All samples were drawn on day 63, counting from the first vaccine or placebo injection. Germline CDR1 reads DFQATT; CDR2 reads SNEGSKA (reference sequence). The CDR3 covers 10 residues. V lost 6 bases, J lost 6 bases, and 8 bases lay in between.

The clonotype originates from a person between 18 and 59 years old who received the Ad26.COV2.S COVID-19 vaccine or a placebo. The specimen was peripheral blood, collected in a trial of Ad26.COV2.S vaccine versus placebo. The chain uses TRBV20-1 and TRBJ1-2, with D uncertain. The CDR3, as DNA: TGCAGTGCCTCTAAGAATGGCTACACCTTC. Its translation is CSASKNGYTF.